These T cell receptor beta chains were read from a single sample in a study of graft-versus-host responses after intestinal transplantation. Assay: immunoSEQ multiplex PCR; the TCRdb copy retains only in-frame clones and omits some. The sample includes tens of thousands of clones, roughly 87% seen only once; the top ten take about 20%. Source: ileum tissue, taken around 190 days after intestinal transplant. Receptors originate from a human patient who received an intestinal transplant, so some T cells may come from the graft donor. CDR3s include the opening cysteine and the closing phenylalanine or tryptophan. The D gene is left open where the match is weak. The size of a clone is reported for some rows only, either as once, few or many, or as a class for expanded clones.

clone_size: .; d_call: .; j_call: TRBJ1-6; v_call: TRBV5-4; cdr3_nt: TGTGCCAGCAGCTTGCAAGGGAGGTATAATTCACCCCTCCACTTT; cdr3_aa: CASSLQGRYNSPLHF
clone_size: .; d_call: TRBD1; j_call: TRBJ2-7; v_call: TRBV27; cdr3_nt: TGTGCCAGCAGAACGAACAGGGGATCCTACGAGCAGTACTTC; cdr3_aa: CASRTNRGSYEQYF
clone_size: .; d_call: .; j_call: TRBJ2-1; v_call: TRBV7-3; cdr3_nt: TGTGCCAGCAGCTTAACCCCCACTCCACTAGGGCAGTTCTTC; cdr3_aa: CASSLTPTPLGQFF
clone_size: .; d_call: .; j_call: TRBJ2-5; v_call: TRBV5-1; cdr3_nt: TGCGCCAGCAGCTCCTGGATGGGGAGAGAGACCCAGTACTTC; cdr3_aa: CASSSWMGRETQYF
clone_size: few; d_call: TRBD1; j_call: TRBJ2-4; v_call: TRBV2; cdr3_nt: TGTGCCAGCAGTGAATGGGGACAGGGAGCCAAAAACATTCAGTACTTC; cdr3_aa: CASSEWGQGAKNIQYF
clone_size: .; d_call: TRBD2; j_call: TRBJ2-7; v_call: TRBV6-5; cdr3_nt: TGTGCCAGCAGTTACGGACTAGCGATCCACGAGCAGTACTTC; cdr3_aa: CASSYGLAIHEQYF
clone_size: .; d_call: .; j_call: TRBJ2-3; v_call: TRBV9; cdr3_nt: TGTGCCAGCAGCGTCGCTAGCTCCTCGTTGGATACGCAGTATTTT; cdr3_aa: CASSVASSSLDTQYF
clone_size: .; d_call: TRBD1; j_call: TRBJ2-7; v_call: TRBV9; cdr3_nt: TGTGCCAGCAGCGTCGGACAGGGGCGCTACGAGCAGTACTTC; cdr3_aa: CASSVGQGRYEQYF
clone_size: .; d_call: .; j_call: TRBJ1-3; v_call: TRBV6-5; cdr3_nt: TGTGCCAGCAGTTACTCGTCCCGCAACTCTGGAAACACCATATATTTT; cdr3_aa: CASSYSSRNSGNTIYF
clone_size: .; d_call: .; j_call: TRBJ2-7; v_call: TRBV18; cdr3_nt: TGTGCCAGCTCCCAACCGGGACTTCCCTCCTACGAGCAGTACTTC; cdr3_aa: CASSQPGLPSYEQYF
clone_size: .; d_call: TRBD2; j_call: TRBJ2-3; v_call: TRBV5-3; cdr3_nt: TGTGCCAGAAGCCCTACTAGCGGGGGCACAGATACGCAGTATTTT; cdr3_aa: CARSPTSGGTDTQYF
clone_size: .; d_call: TRBD1; j_call: TRBJ2-1; v_call: TRBV10-1; cdr3_nt: TGCGCCAGCAGTGAGGGGGGACAGGGTTACAATGAGCAGTTCTTC; cdr3_aa: CASSEGGQGYNEQFF
clone_size: .; d_call: TRBD1; j_call: TRBJ1-1; v_call: TRBV18; cdr3_nt: TGTGCCAGCTCACCACGGACAGGGGTGATGCGTTTTGGGACCACTGAAGCTTTCTTT; cdr3_aa: CASSPRTGVMRFGTTEAFF
clone_size: .; d_call: .; j_call: TRBJ1-4; v_call: TRBV7-8; cdr3_nt: TGTGCCAGCAGCTACACACAGACAACTAATGAAAAACTGTTTTTT; cdr3_aa: CASSYTQTTNEKLFF
clone_size: .; d_call: TRBD1; j_call: TRBJ1-1; v_call: TRBV4-1; cdr3_nt: TGCGCCAGCAGCACCCAAGGGGACAGGGACGGGAACACTGAAGCTTTCTTT; cdr3_aa: CASSTQGDRDGNTEAFF
clone_size: .; d_call: TRBD1; j_call: TRBJ1-1; v_call: TRBV19; cdr3_nt: TGTGCCACATATTATTTACAGGGGGCTCACACTGAAGCTTTCTTT; cdr3_aa: CATYYLQGAHTEAFF
clone_size: .; d_call: .; j_call: TRBJ2-4; v_call: TRBV15; cdr3_nt: TGTGCCACCAGCAGAGTCTCCGGACTAAACATTCAGTACTTC; cdr3_aa: CATSRVSGLNIQYF
clone_size: .; d_call: TRBD1; j_call: TRBJ1-1; v_call: TRBV28; cdr3_nt: TGTGCCAGCAGTTTATCAAACAGGGGGACCACTGAAGCTTTCTTT; cdr3_aa: CASSLSNRGTTEAFF
clone_size: .; d_call: .; j_call: TRBJ2-7; v_call: TRBV6-1; cdr3_nt: TGTGCCAGCAGTGAAGATCGGTGGGGGAGATACGAGCAGTACTTC; cdr3_aa: CASSEDRWGRYEQYF
clone_size: few; d_call: .; j_call: TRBJ2-3; v_call: TRBV30; cdr3_nt: TGTGCCTGGAGTGTAGGGGGAGGAACTCATACGCAGTATTTT; cdr3_aa: CAWSVGGGTHTQYF
clone_size: .; d_call: .; j_call: TRBJ2-7; v_call: TRBV7-3; cdr3_nt: TGTGCCAGCAGCACAACGGTGAGCTCCTACGAGCAGTACTTC; cdr3_aa: CASSTTVSSYEQYF
clone_size: .; d_call: .; j_call: TRBJ1-4; v_call: TRBV30; cdr3_nt: TGTGCCTGGAGTCGTAACGGAGCAACTAATGAAAAACTGTTTTTT; cdr3_aa: CAWSRNGATNEKLFF
clone_size: few; d_call: .; j_call: TRBJ1-5; v_call: TRBV2; cdr3_nt: TGTGCCAGCACTCGGCTGCTGTCCAATCAGCCCCAGCATTTT; cdr3_aa: CASTRLLSNQPQHF
clone_size: .; d_call: .; j_call: TRBJ2-1; v_call: TRBV29-1; cdr3_nt: TGCAGCGCCGGGTGGCCTAACTCCTACAATGAGCAGTTCTTC; cdr3_aa: CSAGWPNSYNEQFF
clone_size: .; d_call: .; j_call: TRBJ1-1; v_call: TRBV5-1; cdr3_nt: TGCGCCAGCAGCTTTGGAGGGCTTAGCACTGAAGCTTTCTTT; cdr3_aa: CASSFGGLSTEAFF
clone_size: once; d_call: .; j_call: TRBJ1-1; v_call: TRBV28; cdr3_nt: TGTGCCAGCAGTTTACCAGGGATTAAGATTGAAGCTTTCTTT; cdr3_aa: CASSLPGIKIEAFF
clone_size: .; d_call: .; j_call: TRBJ1-4; v_call: TRBV7-9; cdr3_nt: TGTGCCAGCAGCTTGGGTGGTAATGCTAATGAAAAACTGTTTTTT; cdr3_aa: CASSLGGNANEKLFF
clone_size: .; d_call: .; j_call: TRBJ2-7; v_call: TRBV6-5; cdr3_nt: TGTGCCAGCAGTCCGGGGCCTTCCTACGAGCAGTACTTC; cdr3_aa: CASSPGPSYEQYF
clone_size: .; d_call: .; j_call: TRBJ1-5; v_call: TRBV4-1; cdr3_nt: TGCGCCAGCAGCCAAGAACGCAGGACAGGCAATCAGCCCCAGCATTTT; cdr3_aa: CASSQERRTGNQPQHF
clone_size: .; d_call: .; j_call: TRBJ2-1; v_call: TRBV2; cdr3_nt: TGTGCCAGCAGTGGCTTGGGGGAGTATGAGCAGTTCTTC; cdr3_aa: CASSGLGEYEQFF
clone_size: .; d_call: .; j_call: TRBJ2-7; v_call: TRBV10-2; cdr3_nt: TGCGCCAGCAGTGTTACCGGGATTTCCTACGAGCAGTACTTC; cdr3_aa: CASSVTGISYEQYF
clone_size: .; d_call: .; j_call: TRBJ2-7; v_call: TRBV7-9; cdr3_nt: TGTGCCAGCAGCTTAGGGCTCTACCAGGGGAACGAGCAGTACTTC; cdr3_aa: CASSLGLYQGNEQYF
clone_size: .; d_call: .; j_call: TRBJ1-1; v_call: TRBV2; cdr3_nt: TGTGCCAGTTTGGGACGGACGAACACTGAAGCTTTCTTT; cdr3_aa: CASLGRTNTEAFF
clone_size: .; d_call: TRBD1; j_call: TRBJ2-4; v_call: TRBV28; cdr3_nt: TGTGCCAGCAGCCCCACCGGCGACAGGGGAGCCAAAAACATTCAGTACTTC; cdr3_aa: CASSPTGDRGAKNIQYF
clone_size: .; d_call: .; j_call: TRBJ1-1; v_call: TRBV10-3; cdr3_nt: TGTGCCACCAGGGGACCACCTGGGAGCACTGAAGCTTTCTTT; cdr3_aa: CATRGPPGSTEAFF
clone_size: .; d_call: TRBD1; j_call: TRBJ2-3; v_call: TRBV19; cdr3_nt: TGTGCCAGTAGTATTGGGCCAGGGGGCGCAGATACGCAGTATTTT; cdr3_aa: CASSIGPGGADTQYF
clone_size: .; d_call: .; j_call: TRBJ2-7; v_call: TRBV21-1; cdr3_nt: TGTGCCAGCAGTGGGACAGAGACCTACGAGCAGTACTTC; cdr3_aa: CASSGTETYEQYF
clone_size: .; d_call: .; j_call: TRBJ2-7; v_call: TRBV27; cdr3_nt: TGTGCCAGCAGTTTAAGGGGTTCCTACGAGCAGTACTTC; cdr3_aa: CASSLRGSYEQYF
clone_size: .; d_call: .; j_call: TRBJ2-3; v_call: TRBV15; cdr3_nt: TGTGCCACCAGCGGGGACACAGATACGCAGTATTTT; cdr3_aa: CATSGDTDTQYF
clone_size: once; d_call: .; j_call: TRBJ2-7; v_call: TRBV7-6; cdr3_nt: TGTGCCAGCAGCCCCCGGTGGGGGCAGTACGAGCAGTACTTC; cdr3_aa: CASSPRWGQYEQYF
clone_size: .; d_call: .; j_call: TRBJ1-2; v_call: TRBV28; cdr3_nt: TGTGCCAGCAGCGTACCCACGGGACGGAACTATGGCTACACCTTC; cdr3_aa: CASSVPTGRNYGYTF
clone_size: .; d_call: TRBD1; j_call: TRBJ2-3; v_call: TRBV28; cdr3_nt: TGTGCCAGCAGTCGCCCCGACAGGGGGGATACGCAGTATTTT; cdr3_aa: CASSRPDRGDTQYF
clone_size: .; d_call: .; j_call: TRBJ2-7; v_call: TRBV29-1; cdr3_nt: TGCAGCGTTGAATTGGGGGACGGAGCCTACGAGCAGTACTTC; cdr3_aa: CSVELGDGAYEQYF
clone_size: once; d_call: .; j_call: TRBJ2-1; v_call: TRBV29-1; cdr3_nt: TGCAGCGTTGACATAACTAGAAATCCCTACAATGAGCAGTTCTTC; cdr3_aa: CSVDITRNPYNEQFF
clone_size: .; d_call: TRBD1; j_call: TRBJ2-1; v_call: TRBV27; cdr3_nt: TGTGCCAGCAGGATGGGACAGGGGTACAATGAGCAGTTCTTC; cdr3_aa: CASRMGQGYNEQFF
clone_size: .; d_call: TRBD2; j_call: TRBJ2-5; v_call: TRBV29-1; cdr3_nt: TGCAGCGTTGACTTCCGGGCGACTAGCGGACAAGAGACCCAGTACTTC; cdr3_aa: CSVDFRATSGQETQYF
clone_size: .; d_call: TRBD2; j_call: TRBJ2-2; v_call: TRBV7-9; cdr3_nt: TGTGCCAGCAGCTTAGCAGCGGGGGGTACCGGGGAGCTGTTTTTT; cdr3_aa: CASSLAAGGTGELFF
clone_size: .; d_call: TRBD2; j_call: TRBJ2-1; v_call: TRBV10-3; cdr3_nt: TGTGCCATCGTCGGGACTAGCGGGAGTTCGGTGAATGAGCAGTTCTTC; cdr3_aa: CAIVGTSGSSVNEQFF
clone_size: once; d_call: .; j_call: TRBJ1-1; v_call: TRBV14; cdr3_nt: TGTGCCAGCAGCCAAGATTGGGGGGCGCGCGCTGAAGCTTTCTTT; cdr3_aa: CASSQDWGARAEAFF
clone_size: once; d_call: .; j_call: TRBJ2-1; v_call: TRBV11-3; cdr3_nt: TGTGCCAGCAGCTTTGGCAGAGGGGACTACAATGAGCAGTTCTTC; cdr3_aa: CASSFGRGDYNEQFF
clone_size: .; d_call: .; j_call: TRBJ2-3; v_call: TRBV7-9; cdr3_nt: TGTGCCAGCAGCTTTGGTACTACTATCGCAGATACGCAGTATTTT; cdr3_aa: CASSFGTTIADTQYF
clone_size: .; d_call: .; j_call: TRBJ2-7; v_call: TRBV28; cdr3_nt: TGTGCCAGCAGTTTTCACGCATTCGAGCAGTACTTC; cdr3_aa: CASSFHAFEQYF
clone_size: .; d_call: .; j_call: TRBJ1-5; v_call: TRBV5-5; cdr3_nt: TGTGCCAGAAGCTTGGGCGTTAGGCATCAGCCCCAGCATTTT; cdr3_aa: CARSLGVRHQPQHF
clone_size: .; d_call: .; j_call: TRBJ2-5; v_call: TRBV6-4; cdr3_nt: TGTGCCAGCAGTGACTCACAGGGTTGGAAAGAGACCCAGTACTTC; cdr3_aa: CASSDSQGWKETQYF